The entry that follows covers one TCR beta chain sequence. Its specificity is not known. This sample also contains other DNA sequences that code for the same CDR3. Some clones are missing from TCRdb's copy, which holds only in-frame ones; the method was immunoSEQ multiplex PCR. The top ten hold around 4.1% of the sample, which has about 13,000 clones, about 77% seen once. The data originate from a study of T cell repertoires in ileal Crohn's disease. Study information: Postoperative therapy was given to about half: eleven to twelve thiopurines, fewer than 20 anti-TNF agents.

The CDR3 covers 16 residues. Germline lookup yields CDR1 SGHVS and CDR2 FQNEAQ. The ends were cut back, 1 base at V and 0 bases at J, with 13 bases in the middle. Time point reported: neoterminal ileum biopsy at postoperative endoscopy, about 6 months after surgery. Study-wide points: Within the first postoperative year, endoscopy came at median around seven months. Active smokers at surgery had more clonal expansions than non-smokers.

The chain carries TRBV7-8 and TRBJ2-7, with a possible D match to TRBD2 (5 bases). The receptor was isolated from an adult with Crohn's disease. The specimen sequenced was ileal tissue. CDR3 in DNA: TGTGCCAGCAGCTTAGGTCCGGGGAGTAGCTCCTACGAGCAGTACTTC. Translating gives CASSLGPGSSSYEQYF.